These 9 T cell receptor beta chains came from one sample sequenced in a study of T cell responses to AZD1222 COVID-19 vaccine. Assay: immunoSEQ multiplex PCR; the TCRdb copy retains only in-frame clones and omits some. Among some 190,000 clones listed, about nine tenths were seen once. The material was peripheral blood, obtained 28 days after the second AZD1222 dose. Every receptor here comes from an adult who received the AZD1222 COVID-19 vaccine.

Details on this clone: A junction end diverges from the germline sequence, so it may reflect a read error. This sequence joins TRBV6-1 and TRBJ2-7, with 7 bases lining up with TRBD1. CDR1 MNHNS and CDR2 SASEGT come from the germline V gene. CDR3 length equals 17 residues. CDR3 DNA: TGTGCCAGCAGGGAAGGGACAGCGCTAGTTGGATCCTACGAGCAGTACTTC. It is translated as CASREGTALVGSYEQYF.

The chain employs TRBV30 and TRBJ1-2; D call uncertain. This CDR3 has 18 amino acids. Germline V gene lookup returns CDR1 GTSNPN and CDR2 SVGIG (reference sequence). V lost 0 bases to trimming and J lost 2 bases, with 22 bases between them. CDR3 amino acids: CAWSVPGNTPRWNYGYTF. The CDR3 DNA is TGTGCCTGGAGTGTACCGGGAAACACCCCCAGGTGGAACTATGGCTACACCTTC. Filled out from reference TRBV30 and TRBJ1-2, the complete variable domain reads SQTIHQWPATLVQPVGSPLSLECTVEGTSNPNLYWYRQAAGRGLQLLFYSVGIGQISSEVPQNLSASRPQDRQFILSSKKLLLSDSGFYLCAWSVPGNTPRWNYGYTFGSGTRLTVV.

This sequence joins TRBV6-6 and TRBJ1-1; 8 bases fit TRBD1. The CDR3 has 14 amino acids. The ends lost 7 bases at V and 4 bases at J; junction bases unmatched: 8. CDR1 and CDR2 (germline): MNHNY, SVGAGI (reference sequence). CDR3 DNA sequence: TGTGCCAGCACCGCCGCAGGGGGCGGCACTGAAGCTTTCTTT. As protein: CASTAAGGGTEAFF.

This clone was found once. The genes are TRBV4-2 and TRBJ1-5; D possibly corresponds to TRBD1 (5 bases). CDR1 LGHNA and CDR2 YNFKEQ come from the germline V gene. The CDR3 is 14 residues long. V gave up 0 bases and J gave up 9 bases, with 12 bases separating them. The DNA of the CDR3 is TGTGCCAGCAGCCAAGAACGGTCCGGGGGGCCCCAGCATTTT. It specifies CASSQERSGGPQHF.

This clone was seen more than once but under ten times. The chain employs TRBV5-1 and TRBJ1-2; D might be TRBD1 (6 bases). Germline assignment: CDR1 SGHRS and CDR2 YFSETQ. Trimming removed 3 bases from V and 6 bases from J, with 12 bases in between. The CDR3 spans 13 residues. The CDR3 nucleotides read TGCGCCAGCAGCTCCGGACAGACGGATGGCTACACCTTC. This codes for CASSSGQTDGYTF.

This chain connects TRBV28 to TRBJ1-1, with D possibly TRBD1 on 6 matching bases. This CDR3 is built from 12 residues. The ends were cut back, 11 bases at V and 0 bases at J, with 10 bases in the middle. Germline CDR1 and CDR2: MDHEN and SYDVKM. The CDR3 loop reads CASGGLNTEAFF. In DNA form, the CDR3 reads TGTGCCTCGGGGGGGCTGAACACTGAAGCTTTCTTT.

CDR3 DNA sequence: TGTGCCTGGAGTCTGAGTCTGGGGCAGCCCCAGCATTTT. As protein: CAWSLSLGQPQHF. The V and J genes are TRBV30 and TRBJ1-5; D is ambiguous. This CDR3 contains 13 residues. Trimming cost V 2 bases and J 7 bases, with 12 bases left between them. Germline V CDR1 and CDR2: GTSNPN, SVGIG (reference sequence). Together with reference TRBV30 and TRBJ1-5, the CDR3 gives the full variable domain: SQTIHQWPATLVQPVGSPLSLECTVEGTSNPNLYWYRQAAGRGLQLLFYSVGIGQISSEVPQNLSASRPQDRQFILSSKKLLLSDSGFYLCAWSLSLGQPQHFGDGTRLSIL.

This clone showed up just once. The V call is TRBV19, the J call TRBJ2-7; 9 nucleotides align to TRBD1. The CDR3 length is 16 residues. With V trimmed by 5 bases and J by 2 bases, 10 bases remained unmatched. CDR1 is LNHDA, CDR2 SQIVND, per germline (reference sequence). DNA for the CDR3: TGTGCCAGTAGTCAGAATGGACGGGACAGGGCCTACGAGCAGTACTTC. Protein: CASSQNGRDRAYEQYF.

The chain employs TRBV18 and TRBJ2-5; no reliable D call. CDR3 length equals 12 residues. Germline assignment: CDR1 KGHSH and CDR2 LQKENI. V was cut by 6 bases and J by 7 bases, with 12 bases left in between. The CDR3 loop is CASSFDSPTQYF. The CDR3 DNA reads TGTGCCAGCTCGTTCGACTCCCCGACCCAGTACTTC.